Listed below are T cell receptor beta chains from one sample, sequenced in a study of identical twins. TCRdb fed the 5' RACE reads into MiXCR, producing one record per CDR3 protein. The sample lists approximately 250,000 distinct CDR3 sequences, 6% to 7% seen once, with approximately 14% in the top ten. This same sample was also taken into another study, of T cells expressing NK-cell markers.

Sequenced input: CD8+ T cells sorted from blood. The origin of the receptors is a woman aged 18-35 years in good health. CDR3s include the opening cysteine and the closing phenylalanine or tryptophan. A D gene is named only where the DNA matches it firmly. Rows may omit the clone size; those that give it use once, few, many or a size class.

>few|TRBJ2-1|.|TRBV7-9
CASRPKASKESDEQFF
TGTGCCAGCAGACCTAAGGCCAGTAAAGAGTCCGATGAGCAGTTCTTC
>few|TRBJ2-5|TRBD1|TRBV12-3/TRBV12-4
CASSHGQASGQETQYF
TGTGCCAGCAGCCATGGACAGGCTAGTGGCCAAGAGACCCAGTACTTC
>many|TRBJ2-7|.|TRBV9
CASSVGSSYEQYF
TGTGCCAGCAGCGTAGGAAGCTCCTACGAGCAGTACTTC
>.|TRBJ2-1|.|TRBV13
CASSAPITNEQFF
TGTGCCAGCAGCGCCCCTATAACCAATGAGCAGTTCTTC
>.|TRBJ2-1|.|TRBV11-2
CASSSPVRKINPNYNEQFF
TGTGCCAGCAGCTCTCCCGTTCGGAAGATCAATCCAAACTACAATGAGCAGTTCTTC
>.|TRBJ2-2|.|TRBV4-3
CASSPFTGELFF
TGCGCCAGCAGCCCCTTTACCGGGGAGCTGTTTTTT
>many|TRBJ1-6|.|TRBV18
CASFNGSYNSPLHF
TGTGCCAGCTTCAACGGCTCCTATAATTCACCCCTCCACTTT
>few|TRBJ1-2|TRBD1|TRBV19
CASSPYGTRGMYGYTF
TGTGCCAGTAGCCCCTACGGAACCAGGGGGATGTATGGCTACACCTTC
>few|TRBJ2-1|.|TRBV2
CASPGLKNEQFF
TGTGCCAGCCCGGGACTCAAGAATGAGCAGTTCTTC
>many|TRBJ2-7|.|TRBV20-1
CSARGRTDYEQYF
TGCAGTGCTAGAGGGAGGACAGACTACGAGCAGTACTTC
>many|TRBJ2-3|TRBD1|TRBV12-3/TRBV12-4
CASSITGGGDTQYF
TGTGCCAGCAGTATTACAGGGGGAGGCGATACGCAGTATTTT
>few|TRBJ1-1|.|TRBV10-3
CAIRETINTEAFF
TGTGCCATCAGGGAGACAATCAACACTGAAGCTTTCTTT
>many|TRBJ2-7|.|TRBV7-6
CASSLAPTDTYEQYF
TGTGCCAGCAGCTTAGCCCCGACAGACACCTACGAGCAGTACTTC
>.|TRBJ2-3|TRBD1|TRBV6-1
CASSRTTGGTDTQYF
TGTGCCAGCAGTCGGACGACAGGGGGCACAGATACGCAGTATTTT
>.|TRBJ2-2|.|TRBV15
CATSERGTGELFF
TGTGCCACCAGCGAGAGAGGCACCGGGGAGCTGTTTTTT
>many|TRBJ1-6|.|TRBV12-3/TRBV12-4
CASSSQGYNSPLHF
TGTGCCAGCAGTTCTCAGGGATACAATTCACCCCTCCACTTT
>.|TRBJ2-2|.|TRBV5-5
CASSFGVSTGELFF
TGTGCCAGCAGCTTTGGCGTTAGCACCGGGGAGCTGTTTTTT
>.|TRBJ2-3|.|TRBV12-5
CASGGSTDTQYF
TGTGCTAGTGGGGGATCCACAGATACGCAGTATTTT
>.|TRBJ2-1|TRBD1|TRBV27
CASSFSGTASSYNEQFF
TGTGCCAGCAGTTTTAGTGGGACAGCGAGCTCCTACAATGAGCAGTTCTTC
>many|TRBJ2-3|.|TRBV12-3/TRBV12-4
CASSSVIGGGFRQYF
TGTGCCAGCAGTTCGGTTATCGGCGGGGGCTTTAGGCAGTATTTT
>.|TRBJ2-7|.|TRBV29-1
CSVGSGEQYF
TGCAGCGTTGGGTCCGGGGAGCAGTACTTC
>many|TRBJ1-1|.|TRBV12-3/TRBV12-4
CASNNGGREAFF
TGTGCCAGCAATAATGGGGGGAGGGAAGCTTTCTTT
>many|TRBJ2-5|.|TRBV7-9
CASRSGVPETQYF
TGTGCCAGCAGGAGCGGAGTCCCAGAGACCCAGTACTTC
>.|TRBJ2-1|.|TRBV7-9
CASIPKESLRQFF
TGTGCCAGCATCCCGAAGGAATCCCTCCGTCAGTTCTTC
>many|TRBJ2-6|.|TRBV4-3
CASSQDRGRGEANVLTF
TGCGCCAGCAGCCAAGATCGGGGTAGGGGGGAGGCCAACGTCCTGACTTTC
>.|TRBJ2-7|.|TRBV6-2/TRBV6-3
CASSRGASYEQYF
TGTGCCAGCAGCCGGGGGGCGTCCTACGAGCAGTACTTC
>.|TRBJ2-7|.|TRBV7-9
CASSTTLGSGEQYF
TGTGCCAGCAGCACCACCCTGGGGTCGGGCGAGCAGTACTTC
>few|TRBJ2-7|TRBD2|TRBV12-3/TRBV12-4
CASSRPGLAGGAYEQYF
TGTGCCAGCAGTCGTCCGGGACTAGCGGGAGGGGCCTACGAGCAGTACTTC
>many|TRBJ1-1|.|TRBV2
CASSDVRGGTEAFF
TGTGCCAGCAGTGACGTCAGGGGAGGGACTGAAGCTTTCTTT
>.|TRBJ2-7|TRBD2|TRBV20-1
CSARGLAETYEQYF
TGCAGTGCTAGAGGACTAGCGGAGACCTACGAGCAGTACTTC
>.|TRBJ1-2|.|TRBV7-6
CASSPSPSYGYTF
TGTGCCAGCAGCCCTTCCCCTTCCTATGGCTACACCTTC
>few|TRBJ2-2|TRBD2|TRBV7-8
CASSTRLAGRTGELFF
TGTGCCAGCAGCACGCGACTAGCGGGACGCACCGGGGAGCTGTTTTTT
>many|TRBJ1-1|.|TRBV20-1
CSARDRPSTLAPIEAFF
TGCAGTGCTAGAGATAGGCCATCCACACTAGCCCCTATTGAAGCTTTCTTT
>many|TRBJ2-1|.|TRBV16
CASSLSRQAPYNEQFF
TGTGCCAGCAGCCTTTCTAGGCAGGCTCCCTACAATGAGCAGTTCTTC
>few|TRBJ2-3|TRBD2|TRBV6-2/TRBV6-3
CASRGLLPSTDTQYF
TGTGCCAGCAGGGGACTACTACCGAGCACAGATACGCAGTATTTT
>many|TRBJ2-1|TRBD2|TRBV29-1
CSVEAGANEQFF
TGCAGCGTTGAGGCGGGAGCTAATGAGCAGTTCTTC
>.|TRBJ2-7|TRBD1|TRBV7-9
CASSTFETGVYEQYF
TGTGCCAGCAGCACTTTCGAGACAGGGGTATACGAGCAGTACTTC
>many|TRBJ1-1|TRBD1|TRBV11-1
CASSFFEGQLLVYTEAFF
TGTGCCAGCAGCTTTTTCGAGGGACAGCTATTAGTGTACACTGAAGCTTTCTTT
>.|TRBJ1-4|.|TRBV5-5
CASNPSGGSDEKLFF
TGTGCCAGCAACCCATCTGGAGGGTCCGATGAAAAACTGTTTTTT
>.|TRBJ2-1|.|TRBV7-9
CASSSTVGARSNEQFF
TGTGCCAGCAGCTCCACAGTGGGGGCCAGGTCCAATGAGCAGTTCTTC
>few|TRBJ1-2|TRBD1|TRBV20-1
CSASTGVHGYTF
TGCAGTGCTTCTACAGGGGTGCATGGCTACACCTTC
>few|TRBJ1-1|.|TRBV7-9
CASSTPRGANTEAFF
TGTGCCAGCAGCACCCCCCGCGGGGCAAACACTGAAGCTTTCTTT
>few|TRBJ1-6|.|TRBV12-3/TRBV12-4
CASNLGLQEPLHF
TGTGCCAGCAACTTGGGGCTCCAGGAGCCCCTCCACTTT